The sequence of this TCR beta chain was determined in a study of blood T cell repertoires in COVID-19. For the study at large: Collection of acute and convalescent COVID-19 samples took place in the United States, Italy and Spain.

The CDR3 runs 15 residues. Germline lookup yields CDR1 SGDLS and CDR2 YYNGEE. Trimming at V came to 4 bases and at J to 8 bases, leaving 6 bases not matched to a gene. The repertoire was sequenced with immunoSEQ multiplex PCR; TCRdb's copy has only in-frame clones and lacks some. This sample has hundreds of thousands of clones, with 83% found just once. The sequenced sample consisted of peripheral blood. The source is a woman aged 50 to 60 who had recovered from COVID-19. V gene TRBV9 combines with J gene TRBJ1-4, with 12 bases fitting TRBD1. CDR3 in DNA: TGTGCCAGCAGCAAGCGGGACAGGGGGCAAGAAAAACTGTTTTTT. Amino acids: CASSKRDRGQEKLFF. The full variable domain, in which reference TRBV9 and TRBJ1-4 provide the parts outside the CDR3, is DSGVTQTPKHLITATGQRVTLRCSPRSGDLSVYWYQQSLDQGLQFLIQYYNGEERAKGNILERFSAQQFPDLHSELNLSSLELGDSALYFCASSKRDRGQEKLFFGSGTQLSVL.